One and the same sample provided the 2 T cell receptor beta chains below, sequenced in a study of blood T cell repertoires in COVID-19. Libraries were prepared by immunoSEQ multiplex PCR; TCRdb keeps only in-frame clonotypes and omits some of them. The repertoire holds roughly 190,000 clones, with 82% as singletons. Material for sequencing was peripheral blood. These receptors were obtained from a woman aged 55-69 years with COVID-19, enrolled during active disease.

The chain is built from TRBV3-1 (or the pseudogene TRBV3-2) and TRBJ2-2; D is unclear. The germline gives CDR1 LGHDT, CDR2 YNNKEL (reference sequence). V lost 9 bases to trimming and J lost 7 bases, with 9 bases between them. The CDR3 extends over 11 amino acids. The CDR3 bases are TGTGCCAGGGAGTCAAGCGGGGAGCTGTTTTTT. This gives the protein CARESSGELFF.

This clone has only one observation. The chain joins TRBV25-1 to TRBJ1-6, with D possibly TRBD1 on 6 matching bases. Trimming removed 7 bases at V and 10 bases at J, with 20 bases between. CDR3 size: 15 residues. The germline gives CDR1 MGHDK, CDR2 SYGVNS. In nucleotides, the CDR3 is TGTGCCAGCACCTTAAGTAGCGGGGGCGGGTCACCCCTCCACTTT. Encoded protein: CASTLSSGGGSPLHF.